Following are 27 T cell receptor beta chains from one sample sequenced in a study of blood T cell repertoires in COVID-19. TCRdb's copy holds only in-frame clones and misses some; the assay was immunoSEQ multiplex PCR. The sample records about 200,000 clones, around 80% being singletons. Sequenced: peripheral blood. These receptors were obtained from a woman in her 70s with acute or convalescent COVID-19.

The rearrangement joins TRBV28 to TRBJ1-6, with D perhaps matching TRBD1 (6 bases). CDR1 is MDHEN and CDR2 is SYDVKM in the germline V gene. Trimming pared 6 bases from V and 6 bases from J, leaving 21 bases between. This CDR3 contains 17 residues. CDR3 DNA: TGTGCCAGCAGGAACCCACCATACAGGGTCCCTAATTCACCCCTCCACTTT. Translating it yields CASRNPPYRVPNSPLHF.

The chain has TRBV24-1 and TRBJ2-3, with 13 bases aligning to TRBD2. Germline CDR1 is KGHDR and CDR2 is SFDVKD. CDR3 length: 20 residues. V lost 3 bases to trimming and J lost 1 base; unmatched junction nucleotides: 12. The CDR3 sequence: CATSDPLTSGRAVGTDTQYF. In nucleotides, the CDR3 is TGTGCCACCAGTGATCCTCTTACTAGCGGGAGGGCCGTAGGCACAGATACGCAGTATTTT.

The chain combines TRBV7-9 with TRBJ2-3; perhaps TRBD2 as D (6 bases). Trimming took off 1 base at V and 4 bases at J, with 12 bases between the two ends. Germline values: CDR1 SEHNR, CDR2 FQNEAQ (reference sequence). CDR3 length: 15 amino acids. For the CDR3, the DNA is TGTGCCAGCAGCTTAGATGATCGGAGGGCAGATACGCAGTATTTT. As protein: CASSLDDRRADTQYF.

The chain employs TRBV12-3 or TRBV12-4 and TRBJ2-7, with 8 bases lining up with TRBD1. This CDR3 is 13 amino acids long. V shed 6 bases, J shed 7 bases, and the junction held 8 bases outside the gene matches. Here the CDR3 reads CASSSQTGGEQYF. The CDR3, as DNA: TGTGCCAGCAGCTCTCAAACAGGGGGAGAGCAGTACTTC.

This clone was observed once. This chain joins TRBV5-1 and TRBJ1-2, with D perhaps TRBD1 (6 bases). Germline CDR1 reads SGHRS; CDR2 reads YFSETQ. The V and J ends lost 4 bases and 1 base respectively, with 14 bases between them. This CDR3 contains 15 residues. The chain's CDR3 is CASSPSGGLNYGYTF. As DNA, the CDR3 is TGCGCCAGCAGCCCCTCGGGGGGCCTTAACTATGGCTACACCTTC.

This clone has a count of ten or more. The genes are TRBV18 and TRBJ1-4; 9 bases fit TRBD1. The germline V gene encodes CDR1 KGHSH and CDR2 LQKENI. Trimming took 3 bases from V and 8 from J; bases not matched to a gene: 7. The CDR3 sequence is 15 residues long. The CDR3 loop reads CASSPSGQGYEKLFF. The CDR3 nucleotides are TGTGCCAGCTCACCTTCCGGACAGGGGTACGAAAAACTGTTTTTT.

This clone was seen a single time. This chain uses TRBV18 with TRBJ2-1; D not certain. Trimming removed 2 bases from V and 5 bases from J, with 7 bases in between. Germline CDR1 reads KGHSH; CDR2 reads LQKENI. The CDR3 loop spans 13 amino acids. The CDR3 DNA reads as TGTGCCAGCTCACCAGTCAGGAACAATGAGCAGTTCTTC. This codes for CASSPVRNNEQFF.

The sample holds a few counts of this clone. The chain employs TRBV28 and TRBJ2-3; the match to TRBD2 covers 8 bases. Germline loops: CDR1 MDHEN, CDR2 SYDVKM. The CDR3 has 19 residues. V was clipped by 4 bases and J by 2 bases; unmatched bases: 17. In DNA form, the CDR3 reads TGTGCCAGCAGTTCCGTCTTCCCGGGACACGGGAGGGACACAGATACGCAGTATTTT. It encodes CASSSVFPGHGRDTDTQYF.

CDR3 residues: CASSFLSPPTSSEQYF. The CDR3 nucleotides read TGTGCCAGCAGTTTTCTCTCCCCCCCGACTAGTAGCGAGCAGTACTTC. V usage is TRBV28 and J usage is TRBJ2-7; D is perhaps TRBD2 (6 bases). CDR1 and CDR2 (germline): MDHEN, SYDVKM. V dropped 3 bases and J dropped 6 bases, with 21 bases sitting between them. The CDR3 is 16 amino acids.

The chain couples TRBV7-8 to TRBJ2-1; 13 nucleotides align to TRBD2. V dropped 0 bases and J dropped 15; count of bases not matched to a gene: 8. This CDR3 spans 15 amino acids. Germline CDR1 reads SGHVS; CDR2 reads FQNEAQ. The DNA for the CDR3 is TGTGCCAGCAGCTTAGCACTAGCGGGAGGGCGATTACTGTTCTTC. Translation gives CASSLALAGGRLLFF. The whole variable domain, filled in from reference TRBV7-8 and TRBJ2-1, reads GAGVSQSPRYKVAKRGQDVALRCDPISGHVSLFWYQQALGQGPEFLTYFQNEAQLDKSGLPSDRFFAERPEGSVSTLKIQRTQQEDSAVYLCASSLALAGGRLLFFGPGTRLTVL.

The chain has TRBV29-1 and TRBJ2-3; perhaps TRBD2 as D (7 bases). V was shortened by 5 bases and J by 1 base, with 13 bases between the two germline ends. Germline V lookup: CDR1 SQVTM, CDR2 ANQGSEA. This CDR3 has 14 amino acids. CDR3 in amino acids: CSVIGGQGTDTQYF. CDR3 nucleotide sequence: TGCAGCGTTATCGGGGGGCAAGGCACAGATACGCAGTATTTT.

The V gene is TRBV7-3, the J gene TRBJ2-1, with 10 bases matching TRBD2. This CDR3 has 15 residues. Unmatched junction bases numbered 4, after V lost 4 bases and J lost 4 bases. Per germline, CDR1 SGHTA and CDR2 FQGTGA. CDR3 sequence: CASSSAGGPYNEQFF. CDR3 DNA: TGTGCCAGCAGCTCAGCGGGAGGGCCTTACAATGAGCAGTTCTTC.

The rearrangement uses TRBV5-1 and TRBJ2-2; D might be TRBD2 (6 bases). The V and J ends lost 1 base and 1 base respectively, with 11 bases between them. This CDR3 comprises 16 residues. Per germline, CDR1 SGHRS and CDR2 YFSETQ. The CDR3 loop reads CASSLRESQNTGELFF. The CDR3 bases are TGCGCCAGCAGCTTGCGGGAGTCCCAGAACACCGGGGAGCTGTTTTTT.

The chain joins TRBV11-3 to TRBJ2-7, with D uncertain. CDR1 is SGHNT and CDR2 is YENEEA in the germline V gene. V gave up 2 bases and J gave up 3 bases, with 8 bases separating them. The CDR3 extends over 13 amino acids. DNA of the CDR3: TGTGCCAGCAGCTTATCGTCGGGCTACGAGCAGTACTTC. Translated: CASSLSSGYEQYF.

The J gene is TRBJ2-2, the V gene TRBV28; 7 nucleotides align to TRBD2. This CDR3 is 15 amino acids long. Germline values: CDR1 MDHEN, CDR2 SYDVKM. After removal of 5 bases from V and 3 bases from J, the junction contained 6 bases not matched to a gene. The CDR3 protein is CASSPGLTYTGELFF. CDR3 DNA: TGTGCCAGCAGTCCGGGACTAACCTACACCGGGGAGCTGTTTTTT. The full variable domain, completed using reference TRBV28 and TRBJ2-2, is DVKVTQSSRYLVKRTGEKVFLECVQDMDHENMFWYRQDPGLGLRLIYFSYDVKMKEKGDIPEGYSVSREKKERFSLILESASTNQTSMYLCASSPGLTYTGELFFGEGSRLTVL.

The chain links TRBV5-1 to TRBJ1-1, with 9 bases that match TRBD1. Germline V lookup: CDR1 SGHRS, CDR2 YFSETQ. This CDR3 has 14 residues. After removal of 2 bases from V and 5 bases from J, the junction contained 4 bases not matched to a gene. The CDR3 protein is CASSFGGQGTEAFF. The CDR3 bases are TGCGCCAGCAGCTTCGGGGGACAGGGTACTGAAGCTTTCTTT.

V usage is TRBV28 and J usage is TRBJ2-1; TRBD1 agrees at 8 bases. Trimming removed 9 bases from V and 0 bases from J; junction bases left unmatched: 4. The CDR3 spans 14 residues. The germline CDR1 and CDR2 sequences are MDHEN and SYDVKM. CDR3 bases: TGTGCCAGTAACGGACAGGGCTCCTACAATGAGCAGTTCTTC. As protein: CASNGQGSYNEQFF.

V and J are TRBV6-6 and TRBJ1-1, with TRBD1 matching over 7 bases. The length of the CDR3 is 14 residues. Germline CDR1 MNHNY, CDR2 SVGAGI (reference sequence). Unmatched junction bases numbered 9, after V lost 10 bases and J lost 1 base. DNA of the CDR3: TGTGCCACCGATCTCGGACAGGCGAACACTGAAGCTTTCTTT. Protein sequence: CATDLGQANTEAFF.

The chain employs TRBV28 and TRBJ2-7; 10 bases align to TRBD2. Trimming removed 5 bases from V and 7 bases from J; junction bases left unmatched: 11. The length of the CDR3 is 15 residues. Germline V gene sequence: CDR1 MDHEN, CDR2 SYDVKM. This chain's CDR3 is CASSQMGTSEGEQYF. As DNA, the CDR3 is TGTGCCAGCAGTCAGATGGGGACTAGCGAAGGAGAGCAGTACTTC.

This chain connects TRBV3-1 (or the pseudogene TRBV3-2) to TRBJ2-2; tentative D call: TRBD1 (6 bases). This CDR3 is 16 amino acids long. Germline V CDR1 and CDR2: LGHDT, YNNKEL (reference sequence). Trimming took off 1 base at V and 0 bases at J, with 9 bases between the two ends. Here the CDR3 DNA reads TGTGCCAGCAGCCAAGGACAGGACGCGAACACCGGGGAGCTGTTTTTT. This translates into CASSQGQDANTGELFF.

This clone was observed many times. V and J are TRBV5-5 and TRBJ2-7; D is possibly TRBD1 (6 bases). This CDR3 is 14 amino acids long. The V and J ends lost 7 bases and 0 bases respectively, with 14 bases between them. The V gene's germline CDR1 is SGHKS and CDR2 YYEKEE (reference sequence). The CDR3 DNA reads TGTGCCAGCGCAGGGGAAGGAGACTCCTACGAGCAGTACTTC. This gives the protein CASAGEGDSYEQYF.

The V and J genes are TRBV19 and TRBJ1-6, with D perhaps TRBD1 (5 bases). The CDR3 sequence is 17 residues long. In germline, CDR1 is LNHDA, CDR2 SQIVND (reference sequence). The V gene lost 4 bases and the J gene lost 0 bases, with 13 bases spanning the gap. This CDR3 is CASSTGTLSSYNSPLHF. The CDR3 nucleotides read TGTGCCAGTAGTACCGGGACTTTAAGCTCCTATAATTCACCCCTCCACTTT.

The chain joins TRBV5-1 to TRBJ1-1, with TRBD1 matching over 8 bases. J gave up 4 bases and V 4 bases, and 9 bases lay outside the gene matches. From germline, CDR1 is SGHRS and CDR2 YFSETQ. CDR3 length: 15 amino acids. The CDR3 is CASSAGGAEVTEAFF. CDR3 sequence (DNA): TGCGCCAGCAGCGCAGGGGGCGCGGAGGTCACTGAAGCTTTCTTT.

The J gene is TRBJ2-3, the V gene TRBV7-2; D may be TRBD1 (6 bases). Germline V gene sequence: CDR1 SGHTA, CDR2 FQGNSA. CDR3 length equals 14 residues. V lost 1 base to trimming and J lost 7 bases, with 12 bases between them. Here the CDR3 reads CASSLGRDTYTQYF. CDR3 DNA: TGTGCCAGCAGCTTAGGACGGGACACCTATACGCAGTATTTT. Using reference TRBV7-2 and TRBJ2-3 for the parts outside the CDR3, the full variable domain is GAGVSQSPSNKVTEKGKDVELRCDPISGHTALYWYRQSLGQGLEFLIYFQGNSAPDKSGLPSDRFSAERTGGSVSTLTIQRTQQEDSAVYLCASSLGRDTYTQYFGPGTRLTVL.

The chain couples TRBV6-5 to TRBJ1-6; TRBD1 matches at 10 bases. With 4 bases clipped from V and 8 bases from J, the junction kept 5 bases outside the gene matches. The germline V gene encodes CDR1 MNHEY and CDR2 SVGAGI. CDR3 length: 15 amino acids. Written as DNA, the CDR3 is TGTGCCAGCAGTTGGACAGGGGGTATGGATTCACCCCTCCACTTT. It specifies CASSWTGGMDSPLHF.

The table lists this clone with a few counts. The CDR3 DNA sequence: TGTGCCACCAGTGAGGCCCGGACAGGGGGAGGGATATACAATGAGCAGTTCTTC. It codes for CATSEARTGGGIYNEQFF. This chain joins TRBV24-1 and TRBJ2-1; 10 nucleotides match TRBD1. The length of the CDR3 is 18 residues. With V trimmed by 4 bases and J by 4 bases, 12 bases remained unmatched. The germline gives CDR1 KGHDR, CDR2 SFDVKD.

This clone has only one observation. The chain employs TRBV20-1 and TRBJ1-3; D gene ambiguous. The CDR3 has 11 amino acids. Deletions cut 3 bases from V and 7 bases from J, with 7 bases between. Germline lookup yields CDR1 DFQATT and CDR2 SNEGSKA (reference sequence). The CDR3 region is CSASSMNTIYF. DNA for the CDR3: TGCAGTGCTAGTTCTATGAACACCATATATTTT.